The 5 T cell receptor beta chains below all came from one sample that was sequenced in a study of OX40 agonist ivuxolimab in advanced cancers. The method was immunoSEQ multiplex PCR; TCRdb's version includes in-frame clones alone and lacks a portion of them. This sample carries tens of thousands of clones, roughly nine tenths of them seen once, and the ten largest clones take more than 0.5%. Here the sequenced sample was CD4+ or CD8+ T cells sorted from blood, taken in a trial of the OX40 agonist ivuxolimab. These receptors were taken from an adult with an advanced solid tumor such as melanoma, head and neck, liver or kidney cancer.

The chain employs TRBV10-1 and TRBJ2-1; possible D gene TRBD1, 6 bases. Trimming removed 5 bases from V and 5 bases from J, with 16 bases in between. The CDR3 length is 15 residues. The germline CDR1 and CDR2 sequences are WNHNN and SYGVQD (reference sequence). CDR3 in amino acids: CASSQGTRLNNEQFF. The CDR3 DNA sequence: TGCGCCAGCAGTCAGGGGACAAGGCTGAACAATGAGCAGTTCTTC.

The chain combines TRBV9 with TRBJ2-7; perhaps TRBD2 as D (6 bases). This CDR3 spans 14 amino acids. V dropped 4 bases and J dropped 2 bases, with 13 bases sitting between them. Germline V gene data show CDR1 as SGDLS and CDR2 as YYNGEE. CDR3 bases: TGTGCCAGCAGCCCGCGGGACGGACCCTACGAGCAGTACTTC. Translating gives CASSPRDGPYEQYF.

The J gene is TRBJ1-2, the V gene TRBV5-6; D unresolved. This CDR3 has 16 residues. V shed 0 bases and J shed 3 bases, with 15 bases lying between them. Germline assignment: CDR1 SGHDT and CDR2 YYEEEE. The CDR3 reads CASSLGWAARDYGYTF. In DNA form, the CDR3 reads TGTGCCAGCAGCTTGGGGTGGGCAGCAAGGGACTATGGCTACACCTTC. Looking up the rest from reference TRBV5-6 and TRBJ1-2 gives the full variable domain: DAGVTQSPTHLIKTRGQQVTLRCSPKSGHDTVSWYQQALGQGPQFIFQYYEEEERQRGNFPDRFSGHQFPNYSSELNVNALLLGDSALYLCASSLGWAARDYGYTFGSGTRLTVV.

The chain is built from TRBV7-9 and TRBJ2-3; D possibly corresponds to TRBD1 (6 bases). Looked up from germline, CDR1 is SEHNR and CDR2 is FQNEAQ (reference sequence). Trimming took off 5 bases at V and 0 bases at J, with 12 bases between the two ends. The CDR3 is 15 residues long. The CDR3 loop is CASSPDRRSTDTQYF. Written as DNA, the CDR3 is TGTGCCAGCAGCCCAGACAGGCGGAGCACAGATACGCAGTATTTT.

The rearrangement links TRBV10-3 to TRBJ2-7; 8 nucleotides match TRBD2. V gave up 4 bases and J gave up 5 bases; unmatched junction bases: 7. The germline V gene has CDR1 ENHRY and CDR2 SYGVKD. The CDR3 is made up of 14 amino acids. The CDR3 protein is CAISVNGRDDEQYF. DNA of the CDR3: TGTGCCATCAGTGTTAACGGGAGGGACGACGAGCAGTACTTC.